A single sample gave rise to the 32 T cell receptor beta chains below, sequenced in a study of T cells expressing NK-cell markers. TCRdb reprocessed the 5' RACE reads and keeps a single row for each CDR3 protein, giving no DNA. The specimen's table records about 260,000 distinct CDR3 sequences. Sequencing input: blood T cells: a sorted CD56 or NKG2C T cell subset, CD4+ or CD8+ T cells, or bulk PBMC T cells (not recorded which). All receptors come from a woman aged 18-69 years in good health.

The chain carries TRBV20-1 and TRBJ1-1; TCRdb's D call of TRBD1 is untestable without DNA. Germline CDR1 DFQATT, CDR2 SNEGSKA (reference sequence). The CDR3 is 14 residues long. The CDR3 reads CSARDDRLPLGAFF.

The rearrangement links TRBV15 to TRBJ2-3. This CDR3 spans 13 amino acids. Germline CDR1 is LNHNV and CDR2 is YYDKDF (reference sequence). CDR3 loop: CATSRDRIDTQYF.

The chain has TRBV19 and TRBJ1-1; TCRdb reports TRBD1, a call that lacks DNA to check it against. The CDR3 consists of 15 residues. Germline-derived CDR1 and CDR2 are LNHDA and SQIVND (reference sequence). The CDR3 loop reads CASRTRGRGDTEAFF.

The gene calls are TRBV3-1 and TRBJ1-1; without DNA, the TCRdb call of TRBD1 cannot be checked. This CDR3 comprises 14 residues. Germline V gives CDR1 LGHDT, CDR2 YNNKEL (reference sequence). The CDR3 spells CASSQGGRNTEAFF.

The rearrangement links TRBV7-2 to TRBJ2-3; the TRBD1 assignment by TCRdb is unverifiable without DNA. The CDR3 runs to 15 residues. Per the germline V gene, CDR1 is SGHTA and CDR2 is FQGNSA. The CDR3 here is CASSHRVWGTDTQYF.

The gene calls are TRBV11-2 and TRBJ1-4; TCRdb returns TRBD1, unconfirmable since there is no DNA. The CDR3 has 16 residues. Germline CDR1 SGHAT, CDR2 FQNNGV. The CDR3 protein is CASSLARTGRNEKLFF.

The CDR3 here is CASSPGQGTGNTGELFF. The chain recombines TRBV18 with TRBJ2-2; TCRdb proposes TRBD1, but this gene call is untestable without DNA. Germline CDR1 and CDR2: KGHSH and LQKENI. The CDR3 is made up of 17 amino acids.

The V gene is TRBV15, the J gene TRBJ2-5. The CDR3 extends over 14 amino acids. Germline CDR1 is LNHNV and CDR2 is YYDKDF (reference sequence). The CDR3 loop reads CATSRDQLQETQYF.

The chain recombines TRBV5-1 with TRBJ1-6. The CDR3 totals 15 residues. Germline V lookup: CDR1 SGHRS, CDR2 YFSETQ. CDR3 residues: CASLGLLFGNSPLHF.

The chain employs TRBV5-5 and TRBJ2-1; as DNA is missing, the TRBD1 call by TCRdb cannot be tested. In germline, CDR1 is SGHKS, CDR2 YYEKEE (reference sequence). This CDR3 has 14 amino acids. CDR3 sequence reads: CASSRRDGRHEQFF.

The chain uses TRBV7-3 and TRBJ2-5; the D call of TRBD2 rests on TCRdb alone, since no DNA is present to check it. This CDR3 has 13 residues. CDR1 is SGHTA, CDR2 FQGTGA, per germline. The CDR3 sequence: CAGSYREGETQYF. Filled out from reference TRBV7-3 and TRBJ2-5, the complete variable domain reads GAGVSQTPSNKVTEKGKYVELRCDPISGHTALYWYRQSLGQGPEFLIYFQGTGAADDSGLPNDRFFAVRPEGSVSTLKIQRTERGDSAVYLCAGSYREGETQYFGPGTRLLVL.

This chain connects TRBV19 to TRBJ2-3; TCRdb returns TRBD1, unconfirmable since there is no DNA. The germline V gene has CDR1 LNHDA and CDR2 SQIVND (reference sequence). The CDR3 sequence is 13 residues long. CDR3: CASSLQGSDTQYF.

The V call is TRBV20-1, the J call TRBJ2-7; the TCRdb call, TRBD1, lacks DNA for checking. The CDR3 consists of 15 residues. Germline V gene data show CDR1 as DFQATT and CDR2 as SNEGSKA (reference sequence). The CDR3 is CSASGSTGNSYEQYF.

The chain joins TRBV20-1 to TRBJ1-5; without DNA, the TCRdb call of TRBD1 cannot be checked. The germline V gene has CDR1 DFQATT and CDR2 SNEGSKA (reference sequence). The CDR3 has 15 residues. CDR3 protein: CSAPGQGDSNQPQHF.

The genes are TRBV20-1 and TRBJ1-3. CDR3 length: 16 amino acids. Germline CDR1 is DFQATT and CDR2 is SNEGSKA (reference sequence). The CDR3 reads CSARSPRASSGNTIYF.

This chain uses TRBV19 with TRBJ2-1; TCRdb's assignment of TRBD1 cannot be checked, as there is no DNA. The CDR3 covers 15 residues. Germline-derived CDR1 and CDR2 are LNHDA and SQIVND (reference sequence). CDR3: CASSGAGGSYNEQFF.

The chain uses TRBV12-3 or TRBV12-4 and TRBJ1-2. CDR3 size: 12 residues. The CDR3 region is CASSITNYGYTF.

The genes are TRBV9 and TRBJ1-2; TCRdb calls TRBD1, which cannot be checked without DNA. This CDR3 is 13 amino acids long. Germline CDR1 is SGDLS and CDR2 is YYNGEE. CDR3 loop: CASSVGQTYGYTF.

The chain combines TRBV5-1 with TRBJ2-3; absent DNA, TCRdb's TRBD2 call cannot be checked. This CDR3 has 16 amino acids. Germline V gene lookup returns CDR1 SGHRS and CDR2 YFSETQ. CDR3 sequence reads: CASSGANSGYTDTQYF. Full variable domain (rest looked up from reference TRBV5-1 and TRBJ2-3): KAGVTQTPRYLIKTRGQQVTLSCSPISGHRSVSWYQQTPGQGLQFLFEYFSETQRNKGNFPGRFSGRQFSNSRSEMNVSTLELGDSALYLCASSGANSGYTDTQYFGPGTRLTVL.

The chain's CDR3 is CASSLGGTENQPQHF. The chain couples TRBV5-1 to TRBJ1-5; the D gene TCRdb calls, TRBD1, cannot be checked with no DNA. The CDR3 has 15 amino acids. In germline, CDR1 is SGHRS, CDR2 YFSETQ. The whole variable domain, filled in from reference TRBV5-1 and TRBJ1-5, reads KAGVTQTPRYLIKTRGQQVTLSCSPISGHRSVSWYQQTPGQGLQFLFEYFSETQRNKGNFPGRFSGRQFSNSRSEMNVSTLELGDSALYLCASSLGGTENQPQHFGDGTRLSIL.

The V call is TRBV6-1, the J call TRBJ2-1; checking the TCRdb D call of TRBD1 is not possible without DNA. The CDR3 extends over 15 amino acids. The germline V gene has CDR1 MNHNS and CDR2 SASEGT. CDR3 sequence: CASTGDRVGGHEQFF.

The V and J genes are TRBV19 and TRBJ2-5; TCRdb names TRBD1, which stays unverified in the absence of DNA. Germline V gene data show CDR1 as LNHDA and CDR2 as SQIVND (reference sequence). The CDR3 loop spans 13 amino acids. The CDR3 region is CASRPGAGKTQYF.

Here the CDR3 reads CASSSAGHTLTDTQYF. The rearrangement joins TRBV5-1 to TRBJ2-3. Germline V gene sequence: CDR1 SGHRS, CDR2 YFSETQ. This CDR3 is built from 16 residues.

CDR3 amino acids: CASSLGAGPNTEAFF. This chain connects TRBV7-6 to TRBJ1-1. The CDR3 contains 15 residues. In germline, CDR1 is SGHVS, CDR2 FNYEAQ.

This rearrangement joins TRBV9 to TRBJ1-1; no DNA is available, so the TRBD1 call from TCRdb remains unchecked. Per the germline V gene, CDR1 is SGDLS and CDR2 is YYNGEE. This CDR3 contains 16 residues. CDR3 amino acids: CASSNRDRAPNTEAFF.

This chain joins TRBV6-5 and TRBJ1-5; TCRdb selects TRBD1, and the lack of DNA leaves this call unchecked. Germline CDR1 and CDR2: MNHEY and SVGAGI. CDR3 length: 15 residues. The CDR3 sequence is CASSYGGQSSQPQHF.

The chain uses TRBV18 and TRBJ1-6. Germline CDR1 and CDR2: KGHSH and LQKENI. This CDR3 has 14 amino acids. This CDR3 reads CASSPTAYNSPLHF.

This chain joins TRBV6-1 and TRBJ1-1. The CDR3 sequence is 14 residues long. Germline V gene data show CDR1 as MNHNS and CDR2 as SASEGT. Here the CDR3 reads CASSEQTHHPEAFF.

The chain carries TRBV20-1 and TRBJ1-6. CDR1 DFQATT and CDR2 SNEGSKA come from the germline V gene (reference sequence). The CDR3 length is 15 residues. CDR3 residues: CSARDRRAYNSPLHF.

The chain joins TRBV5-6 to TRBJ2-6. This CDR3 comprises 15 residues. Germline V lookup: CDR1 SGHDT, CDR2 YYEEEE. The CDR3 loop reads CASSLTSDGANVLTF.

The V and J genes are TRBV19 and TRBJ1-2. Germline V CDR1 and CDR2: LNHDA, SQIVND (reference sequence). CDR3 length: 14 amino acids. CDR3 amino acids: CASRLARANYGYTF.

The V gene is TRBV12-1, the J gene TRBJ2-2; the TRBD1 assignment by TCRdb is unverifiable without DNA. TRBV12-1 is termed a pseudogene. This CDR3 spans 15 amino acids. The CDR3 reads CASSSRTGAEQELFF.